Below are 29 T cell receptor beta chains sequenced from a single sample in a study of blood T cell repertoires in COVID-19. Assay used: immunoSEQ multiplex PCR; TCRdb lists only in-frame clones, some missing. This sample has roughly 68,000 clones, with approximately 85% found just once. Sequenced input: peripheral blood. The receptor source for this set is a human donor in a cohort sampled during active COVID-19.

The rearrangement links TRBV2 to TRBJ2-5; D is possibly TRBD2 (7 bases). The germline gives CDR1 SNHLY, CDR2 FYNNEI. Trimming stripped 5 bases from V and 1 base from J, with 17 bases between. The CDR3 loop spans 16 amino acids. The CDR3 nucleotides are TGTGCCAGCAGTTTACGCAAGGGAGGGGGCCAAGAGACCCAGTACTTC. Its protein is CASSLRKGGGQETQYF.

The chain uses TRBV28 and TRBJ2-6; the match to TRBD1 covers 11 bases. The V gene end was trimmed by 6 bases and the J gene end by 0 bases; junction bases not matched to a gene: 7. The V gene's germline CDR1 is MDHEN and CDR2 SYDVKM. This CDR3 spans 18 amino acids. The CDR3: CASSPSGTGGSGANVLTF. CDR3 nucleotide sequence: TGTGCCAGCAGCCCCTCCGGGACAGGGGGCTCTGGGGCCAACGTCCTGACTTTC.

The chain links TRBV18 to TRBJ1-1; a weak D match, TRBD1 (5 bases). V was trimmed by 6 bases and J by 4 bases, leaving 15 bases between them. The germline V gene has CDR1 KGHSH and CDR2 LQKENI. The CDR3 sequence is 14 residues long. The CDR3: CASSGLASSTEAFF. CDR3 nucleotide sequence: TGTGCCAGCTCGGGACTGGCCTCGAGCACTGAAGCTTTCTTT. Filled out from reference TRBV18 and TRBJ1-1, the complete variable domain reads NAGVMQNPRHLVRRRGQEARLRCSPMKGHSHVYWYRQLPEEGLKFMVYLQKENIIDESGMPKERFSAEFPKEGPSILRIQQVVRGDSAAYFCASSGLASSTEAFFGQGTRLTVV.

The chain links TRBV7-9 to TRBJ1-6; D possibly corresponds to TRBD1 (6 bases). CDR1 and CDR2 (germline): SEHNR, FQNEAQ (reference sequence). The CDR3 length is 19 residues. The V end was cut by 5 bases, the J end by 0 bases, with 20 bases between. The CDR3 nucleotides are TGTGCCAGCAGCCCCTGGGGCAGGGGCCCTAGCTCCTATAATTCACCCCTCCACTTT. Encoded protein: CASSPWGRGPSSYNSPLHF.

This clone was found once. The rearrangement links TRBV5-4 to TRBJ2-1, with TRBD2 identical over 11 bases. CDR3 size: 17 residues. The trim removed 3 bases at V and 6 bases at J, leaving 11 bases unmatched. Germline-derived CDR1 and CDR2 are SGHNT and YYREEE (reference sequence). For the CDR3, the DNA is TGTGCCAGCAGCTCCTCTACTAGCGGGAGATCGGTCAATGAGCAGTTCTTC. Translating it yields CASSSSTSGRSVNEQFF.

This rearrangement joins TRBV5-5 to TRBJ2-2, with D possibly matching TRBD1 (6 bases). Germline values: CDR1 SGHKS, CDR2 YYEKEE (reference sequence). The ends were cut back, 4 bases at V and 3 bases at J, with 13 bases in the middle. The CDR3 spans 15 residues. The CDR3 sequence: CASSQWTVHTGELFF. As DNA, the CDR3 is TGTGCCAGCAGCCAATGGACAGTCCACACCGGGGAGCTGTTTTTT. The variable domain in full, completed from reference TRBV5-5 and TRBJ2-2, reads DAGVTQSPTHLIKTRGQQVTLRCSPISGHKSVSWYQQVLGQGPQFIFQYYEKEERGRGNFPDRFSARQFPNYSSELNVNALLLGDSALYLCASSQWTVHTGELFFGEGSRLTVL.

The CDR3 nucleotides read TGTGCCAGCAGCTTAACGGACAGGAGCACAGATACGCAGTATTTT. It is translated as CASSLTDRSTDTQYF. The chain uses TRBV5-4 and TRBJ2-3, with TRBD1 matching 7 bases. Trimming removed 2 bases from V and 0 bases from J; junction bases left unmatched: 3. The CDR3 consists of 15 residues. From germline, CDR1 is SGHNT and CDR2 YYREEE (reference sequence).

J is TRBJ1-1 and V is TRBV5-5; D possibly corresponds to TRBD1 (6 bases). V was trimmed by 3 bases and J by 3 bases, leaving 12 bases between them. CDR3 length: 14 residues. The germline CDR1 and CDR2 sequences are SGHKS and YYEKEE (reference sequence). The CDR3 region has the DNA TGTGCCAGCAGCTCAGCGCAGGGGTACACTGAAGCTTTCTTT. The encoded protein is CASSSAQGYTEAFF.

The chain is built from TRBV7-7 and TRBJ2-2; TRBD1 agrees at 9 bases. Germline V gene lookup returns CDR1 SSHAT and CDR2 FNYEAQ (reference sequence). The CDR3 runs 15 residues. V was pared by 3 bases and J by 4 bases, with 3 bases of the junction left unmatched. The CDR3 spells CASSLGQGSTGELFF. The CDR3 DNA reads TGTGCCAGCAGCTTGGGACAGGGAAGCACCGGGGAGCTGTTTTTT. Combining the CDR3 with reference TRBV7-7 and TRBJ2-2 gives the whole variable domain GAGVSQSPRYKVTKRGQDVTLRCDPISSHATLYWYQQALGQGPEFLTYFNYEAQPDKSGLPSDRFSAERPEGSISTLTIQRTEQRDSAMYRCASSLGQGSTGELFFGEGSRLTVL.

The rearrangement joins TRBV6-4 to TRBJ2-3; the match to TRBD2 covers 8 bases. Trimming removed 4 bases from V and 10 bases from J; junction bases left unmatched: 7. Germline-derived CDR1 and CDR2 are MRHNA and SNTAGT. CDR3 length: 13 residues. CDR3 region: CASSGTSRSAQYF. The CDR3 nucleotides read TGTGCCAGCAGTGGGACTAGCCGGAGCGCGCAGTATTTT.

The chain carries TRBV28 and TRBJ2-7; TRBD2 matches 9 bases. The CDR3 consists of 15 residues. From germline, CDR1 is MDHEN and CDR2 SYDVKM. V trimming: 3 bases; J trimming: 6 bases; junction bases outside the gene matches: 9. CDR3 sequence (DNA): TGTGCCAGCAGTTTGCGGGAGGGAGGGAGGTCCGAGCAGTACTTC. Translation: CASSLREGGRSEQYF.

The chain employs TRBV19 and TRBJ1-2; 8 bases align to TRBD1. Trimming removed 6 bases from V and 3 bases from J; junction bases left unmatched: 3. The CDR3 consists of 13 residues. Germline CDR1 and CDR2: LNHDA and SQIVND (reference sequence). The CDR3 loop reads CASSLTGDYGYTF. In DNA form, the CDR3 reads TGTGCCAGTAGCCTGACAGGGGACTATGGCTACACCTTC.

This CDR3 is CASSPQGAGGELFF. The CDR3 DNA is TGTGCCAGCAGTCCGCAGGGGGCCGGCGGGGAGCTGTTTTTT. The genes are TRBV27 and TRBJ2-2; 8 positions agree with TRBD1. The CDR3 length is 14 residues. CDR1 and CDR2 from the germline V gene are MNHEY and SMNVEV (reference sequence). V shed 5 bases, J shed 7 bases, and the junction held 6 bases outside the gene matches.

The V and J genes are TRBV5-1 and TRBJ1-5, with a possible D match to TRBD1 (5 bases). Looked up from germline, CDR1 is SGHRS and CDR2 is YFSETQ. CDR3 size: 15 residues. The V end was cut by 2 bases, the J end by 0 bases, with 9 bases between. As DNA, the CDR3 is TGCGCCAGCAGCTTAGACAGACCTAGCAATCAGCCCCAGCATTTT. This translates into CASSLDRPSNQPQHF.

The CDR3 DNA follows: TGTGCCACCAGTGAGGGCGGGACTAGCGGGTGGCGCTCGGATGAGCAGTTCTTC. Protein product: CATSEGGTSGWRSDEQFF. This chain uses TRBV24-1 with TRBJ2-1, with 12 bases identical to TRBD2. V trimming: 4 bases; J trimming: 8 bases; junction bases outside the gene matches: 14. The CDR3 is 18 residues long. Germline assignment: CDR1 KGHDR and CDR2 SFDVKD.

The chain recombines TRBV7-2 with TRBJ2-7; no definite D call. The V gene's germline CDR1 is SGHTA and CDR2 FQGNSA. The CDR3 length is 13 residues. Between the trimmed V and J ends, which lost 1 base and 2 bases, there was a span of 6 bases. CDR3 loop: CASSLGHTYEQYF. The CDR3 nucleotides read TGTGCCAGCAGCTTAGGGCACACCTACGAGCAGTACTTC.

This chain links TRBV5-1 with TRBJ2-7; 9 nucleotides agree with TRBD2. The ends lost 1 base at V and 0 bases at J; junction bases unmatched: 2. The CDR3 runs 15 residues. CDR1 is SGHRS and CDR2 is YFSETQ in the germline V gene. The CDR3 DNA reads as TGCGCCAGCAGCTTGACTAGCGGGTTCTCCTACGAGCAGTACTTC. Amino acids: CASSLTSGFSYEQYF.

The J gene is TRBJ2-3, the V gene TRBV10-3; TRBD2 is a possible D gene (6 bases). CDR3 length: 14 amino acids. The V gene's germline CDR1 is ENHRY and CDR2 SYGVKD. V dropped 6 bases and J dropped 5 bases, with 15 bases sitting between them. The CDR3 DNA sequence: TGTGCCATCAGGAACTTGGGGGGTCGAGATACGCAGTATTTT. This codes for CAIRNLGGRDTQYF.

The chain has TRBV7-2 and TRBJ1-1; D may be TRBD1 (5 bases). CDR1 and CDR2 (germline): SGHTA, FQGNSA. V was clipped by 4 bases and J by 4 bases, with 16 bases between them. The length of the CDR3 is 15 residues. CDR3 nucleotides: TGTGCCAGCAGCTCTGGGTCCTCCGGGGGCACTGAAGCTTTCTTT. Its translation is CASSSGSSGGTEAFF.

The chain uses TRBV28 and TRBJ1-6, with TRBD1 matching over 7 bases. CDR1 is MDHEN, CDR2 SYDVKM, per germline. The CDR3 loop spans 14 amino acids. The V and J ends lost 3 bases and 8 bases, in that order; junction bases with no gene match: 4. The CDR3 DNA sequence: TGTGCCAGCAGTTTCGGGACAGAACATTCACCCCTCCACTTT. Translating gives CASSFGTEHSPLHF.

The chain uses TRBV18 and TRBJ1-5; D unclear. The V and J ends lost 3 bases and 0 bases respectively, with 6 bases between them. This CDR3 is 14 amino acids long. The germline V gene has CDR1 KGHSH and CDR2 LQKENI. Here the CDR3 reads CASSPGFSNQPQHF. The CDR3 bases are TGTGCCAGCTCACCCGGGTTTAGCAATCAGCCCCAGCATTTT.

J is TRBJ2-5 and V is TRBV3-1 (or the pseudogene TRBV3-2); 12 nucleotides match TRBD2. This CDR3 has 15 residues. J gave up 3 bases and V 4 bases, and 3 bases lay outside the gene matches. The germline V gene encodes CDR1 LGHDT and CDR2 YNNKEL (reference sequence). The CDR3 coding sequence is TGTGCCAGCAGCCCACTAGCGGGGGGAAAAGAGACCCAGTACTTC. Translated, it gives CASSPLAGGKETQYF.

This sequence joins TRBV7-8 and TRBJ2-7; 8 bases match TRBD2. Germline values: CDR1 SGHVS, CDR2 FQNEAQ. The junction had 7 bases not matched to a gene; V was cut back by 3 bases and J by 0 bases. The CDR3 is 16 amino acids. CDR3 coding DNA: TGTGCCAGCAGCTTTTCCCTGGCGGGGGGCTCCTACGAGCAGTACTTC. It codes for CASSFSLAGGSYEQYF. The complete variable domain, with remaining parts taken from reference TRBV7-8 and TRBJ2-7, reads GAGVSQSPRYKVAKRGQDVALRCDPISGHVSLFWYQQALGQGPEFLTYFQNEAQLDKSGLPSDRFFAERPEGSVSTLKIQRTQQEDSAVYLCASSFSLAGGSYEQYFGPGTRLTVT.

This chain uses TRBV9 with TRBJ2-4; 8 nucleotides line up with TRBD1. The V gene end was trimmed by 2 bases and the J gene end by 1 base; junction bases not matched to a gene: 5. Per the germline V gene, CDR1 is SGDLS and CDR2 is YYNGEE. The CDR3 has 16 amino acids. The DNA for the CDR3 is TGTGCCAGCAGCGTGGGGACAGGTCCCGCCAAAAACATTCAGTACTTC. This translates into CASSVGTGPAKNIQYF.

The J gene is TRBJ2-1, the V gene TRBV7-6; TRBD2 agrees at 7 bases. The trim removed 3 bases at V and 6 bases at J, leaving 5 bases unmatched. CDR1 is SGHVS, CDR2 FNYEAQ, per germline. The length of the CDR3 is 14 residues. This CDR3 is CASSFRRGSNEQFF. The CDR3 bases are TGTGCCAGCAGCTTCCGGCGGGGGTCCAATGAGCAGTTCTTC.

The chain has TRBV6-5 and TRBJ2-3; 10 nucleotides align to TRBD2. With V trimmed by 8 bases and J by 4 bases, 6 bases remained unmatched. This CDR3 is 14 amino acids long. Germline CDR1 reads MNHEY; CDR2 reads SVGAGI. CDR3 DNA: TGTGCCAGCGGAGCGGGAGGGGGGGCAGATACGCAGTATTTT. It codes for CASGAGGGADTQYF.

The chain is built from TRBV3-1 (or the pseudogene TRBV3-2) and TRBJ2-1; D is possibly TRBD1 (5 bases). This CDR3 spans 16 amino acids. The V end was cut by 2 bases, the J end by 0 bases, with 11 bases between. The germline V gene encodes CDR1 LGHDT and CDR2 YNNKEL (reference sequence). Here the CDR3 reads CASSQSRASSYNEQFF. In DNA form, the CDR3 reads TGTGCCAGCAGCCAATCCAGGGCGAGCTCCTACAATGAGCAGTTCTTC.

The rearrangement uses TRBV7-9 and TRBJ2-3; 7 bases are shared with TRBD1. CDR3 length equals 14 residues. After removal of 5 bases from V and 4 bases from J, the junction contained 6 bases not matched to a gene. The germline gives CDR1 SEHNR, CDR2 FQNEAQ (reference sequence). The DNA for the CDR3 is TGTGCCAGCAGCGAGACAGGGCCCCCAGATACGCAGTATTTT. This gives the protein CASSETGPPDTQYF.

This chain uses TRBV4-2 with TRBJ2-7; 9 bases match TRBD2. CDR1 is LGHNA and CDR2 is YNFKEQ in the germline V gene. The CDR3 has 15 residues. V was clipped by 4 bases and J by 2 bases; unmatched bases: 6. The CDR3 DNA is TGTGCCAGCAGCCGAGAGCGGGGGGCCGCCTACGAGCAGTACTTC. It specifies CASSRERGAAYEQYF.